This T cell receptor (beta chain) was found in a study of blood T cell repertoires in COVID-19. At the level of the study: Samples representing acute and convalescent COVID-19 were sourced from the United States, Italy and Spain. T cells, B-cell-depleted T cells, or PBMCs provided the cDNA or gDNA that served as material.

The length of the CDR3 is 14 residues. Germline CDR1 and CDR2: SNHLY and FYNNEI. The V and J ends lost 8 bases and 0 bases, in that order; junction bases with no gene match: 5. Sequencing was performed with immunoSEQ multiplex PCR; in TCRdb, only in-frame clones are kept and a portion is missing. The repertoire has under 170,000 clones, 84% of them found once; the top ten carry less than 2.5%. Source material: peripheral blood. This sequence originates from a man aged 65-85 years with acute or convalescent COVID-19. The chain has TRBV2 and TRBJ1-1, with 8 bases aligning to TRBD1. CDR3 region: CASARQGMNTEAFF. CDR3 nucleotides: TGTGCCAGCGCCCGACAGGGGATGAACACTGAAGCTTTCTTT.